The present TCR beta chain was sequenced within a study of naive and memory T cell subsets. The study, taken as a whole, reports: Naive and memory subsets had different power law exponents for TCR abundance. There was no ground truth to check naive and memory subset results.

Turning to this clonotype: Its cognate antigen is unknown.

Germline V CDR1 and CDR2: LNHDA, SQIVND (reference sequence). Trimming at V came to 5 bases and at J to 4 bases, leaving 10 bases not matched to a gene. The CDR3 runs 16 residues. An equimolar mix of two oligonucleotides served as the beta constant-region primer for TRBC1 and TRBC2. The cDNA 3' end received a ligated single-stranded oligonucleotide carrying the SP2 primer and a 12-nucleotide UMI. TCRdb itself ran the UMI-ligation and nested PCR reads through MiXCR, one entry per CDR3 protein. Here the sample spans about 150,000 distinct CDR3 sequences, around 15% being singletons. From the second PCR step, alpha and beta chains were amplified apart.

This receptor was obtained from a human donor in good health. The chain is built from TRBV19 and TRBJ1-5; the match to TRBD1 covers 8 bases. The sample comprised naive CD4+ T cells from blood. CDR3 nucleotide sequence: TGTGCCAGTAGTTCATACGGACAGGGTCTAAATCAGCCCCAGCATTTT. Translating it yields CASSSYGQGLNQPQHF.